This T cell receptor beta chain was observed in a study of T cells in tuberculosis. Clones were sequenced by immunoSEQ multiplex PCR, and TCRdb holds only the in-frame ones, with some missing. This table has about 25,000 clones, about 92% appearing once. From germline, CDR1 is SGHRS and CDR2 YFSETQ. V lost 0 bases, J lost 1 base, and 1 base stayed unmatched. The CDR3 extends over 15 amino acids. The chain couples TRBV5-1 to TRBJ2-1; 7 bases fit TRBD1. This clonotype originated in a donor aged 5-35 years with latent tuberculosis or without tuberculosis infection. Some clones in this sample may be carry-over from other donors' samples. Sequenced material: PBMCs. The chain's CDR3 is CASSLGQGSYNEQFF. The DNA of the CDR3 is TGCGCCAGCAGCTTGGGACAGGGATCCTACAATGAGCAGTTCTTC. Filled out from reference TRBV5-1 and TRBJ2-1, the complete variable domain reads KAGVTQTPRYLIKTRGQQVTLSCSPISGHRSVSWYQQTPGQGLQFLFEYFSETQRNKGNFPGRFSGRQFSNSRSEMNVSTLELGDSALYLCASSLGQGSYNEQFFGPGTRLTVL.